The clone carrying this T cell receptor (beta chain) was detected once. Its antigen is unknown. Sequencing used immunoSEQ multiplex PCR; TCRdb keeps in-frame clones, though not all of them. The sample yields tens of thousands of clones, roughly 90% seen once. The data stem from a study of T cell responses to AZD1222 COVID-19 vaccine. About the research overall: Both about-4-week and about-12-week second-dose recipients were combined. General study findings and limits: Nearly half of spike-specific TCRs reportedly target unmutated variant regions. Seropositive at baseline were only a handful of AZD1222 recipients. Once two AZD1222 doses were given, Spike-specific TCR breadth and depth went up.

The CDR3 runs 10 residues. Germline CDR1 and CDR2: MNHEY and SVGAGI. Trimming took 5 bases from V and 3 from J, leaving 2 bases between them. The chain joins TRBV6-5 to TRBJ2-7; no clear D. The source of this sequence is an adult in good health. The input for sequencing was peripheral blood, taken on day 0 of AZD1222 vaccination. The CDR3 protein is CASSHYEQYF. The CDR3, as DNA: TGTGCCAGCAGTCACTACGAGCAGTACTTC.